The T cell receptor (beta chain) under discussion was sequenced for a study of blood T cells in healthy people across ages (dated by TCRdb to between 2015 and 2016). About the study as a whole: Template switching captured roughly one uniquely barcoded TCR beta cDNA molecule per two T cells in model experiments. Age-related changes in TCR beta repertoire diversity were measured in the study by deep sequencing normalized with unique cDNA molecular identifiers. Donors were grouped into four age groups: young (average 16 years), middle-aged (around 39), aged (over 55) and long-lived (around 80). To avoid experimental bias, donors of different ages were distributed randomly across sequencing lanes. Using the same blood draw, the study looked at two additional independent replicas of 1 million unique cDNA reads for two donors, one aged 18 to 30 and the other aged 80 or older. Study-wide findings and limitations: As age increased, observed TCR beta diversity per million T cells dropped in a roughly linear way, and a significant reduction was already evident by age roughly 36. Compared with the aged group, the long-lived group had more naive CD4+ T cells, fewer expanded clones and increased TCR diversity, suggesting age selection. Because donor CMV infection status was unknown, age-related changes in expanded clonotypes were potentially confounded. Total diversity estimates from one million sequenced T cells were considered lower bounds and underestimates. Since profiling was done on bulk unsorted PBMCs, naive and antigen-experienced compartments could not be conclusively compared. Observed TCR beta diversity correlated strongly with the percentage of naive T cells measured by flow cytometry.

Systemically healthy Caucasian individuals from Russia, roughly 40 in total and aged about 6 to 100 years, were included as donors. Ten milliliters of peripheral blood were drawn from each donor into EDTA-treated Vacutainer tubes. Ficoll-Paque density-gradient centrifugation was used to isolate PBMCs, with at least 7 million per sample. Total RNA, at least 5 micrograms per sample, was extracted from PBMCs with Trizol reagent. The percentages of naive CD45RAhigh/CD27high T cells were determined by flow cytometry on a PBMC aliquot from every donor. In its sample, this clonotype was seen many times. Its antigen remains undetermined. Per-base qualities were not stored, and no clone one base away is much larger. The library relied on 5' RACE. A second PCR of about 6 to 11 cycles was performed with a sample-barcoded 5' primer and a J-beta primer mix. Each TCR beta cDNA molecule received a unique molecular identifier from a template-switch 5' adaptor carrying 12 random nucleotides. Each sample yielded at least 3 million CDR3-containing paired-end reads. All of the RNA was converted into first-strand cDNA using the Mint cDNA synthesis kit, with a TRBC-specific oligonucleotide serving as the primer. Following uracil-DNA glycosylase treatment, a first 18-cycle PCR with universal primers M1SS and BC2_uni_R was performed on all cDNA. In the authors' own workflow: Normalization of each sample was performed by random selection of 1 million high-quality reads, each carrying a distinct molecular identifier. Instead of being binned into consensus sequences, reads that shared molecular identifiers were thrown out. CDR3 identification, clonotype clustering and error correction used MiTCR with a Q25 quality threshold and the strictest error-elimination algorithm. A nonparametric unseen species model with Euler transformation was used to estimate lower-bound total TCR beta diversity. The public reads were run again by TCRdb, first through fastp at Q25 and then through MiXCR, and only productive beta chains were kept. Every entry covers one CDR3 protein and lists the most common genes and DNA from its rows. The V and J calls follow TCRdb's processing rather than the paper's. The sample table contains fewer than 2 million distinct CDR3 sequences; only one count was recorded for approximately 39% of them. Around 23% of the sample lies in the top ten.

The CDR3 spans 15 residues, from the cysteine through the phenylalanine. The DNA shown is the 45-base CDR3, in frame from base 1. The germline V gene gives CDR1 as SGHTA and CDR2 as FQGNSA. Here V drops 5 bases and J drops 3 bases, and the junction holds 10 bases not matched to any gene. The chain links TRBV7-2 with TRBJ2-7; 7 nucleotides in the junction match TRBD1. The sequence was collected from a human donor in good health. The sample taken for sequencing was blood. The bases read TGTGCCAGCAGCACGTTAGGGACAGCCCTCTACGAGCAGTACTTC. The encoded protein is CASSTLGTALYEQYF.